This record looks at one T cell receptor beta chain sequence and its context. The antigen is unknown. The entry originates in a study of OX40 agonist ivuxolimab in advanced cancers. The overall study: Ivuxolimab, which patients received intravenously every 2 weeks, was dosed at 0.01 to 10 mg/kg. Overall study findings and caveats: Both blood CD4+ and CD8+ T cells showed clonal growth by week 6 at 0.1 to 3.0 mg/kg.

TCRdb keeps only in-frame clones here, not all; method: immunoSEQ multiplex PCR. The data contain fewer than 70,000 clones, around 78% of them singletons. Anyone with autoimmune disease history or systemic immunosuppression was excluded. Trimming left V 3 bases short and J 7 bases short, with 19 bases between. CDR1 is SQVTM, CDR2 ANQGSEA, per germline. This CDR3 has 14 amino acids. The source was CD4+ or CD8+ T cells sorted from blood, collected in a trial of the OX40 agonist ivuxolimab. This chain connects TRBV29-1 to TRBJ2-7, with D possibly called TRBD1 or TRBD2 (6 bases each). This TCR came from an adult with an advanced solid tumor such as melanoma, head and neck, liver or kidney cancer. The CDR3 sequence is CSVDRQDVGGEQYF. CDR3 DNA: TGCAGCGTTGATAGACAGGACGTCGGGGGAGAGCAGTACTTC.